This is a list of T cell receptor beta chains from one sample in a study of T cell responses to AZD1222 COVID-19 vaccine. TCRdb keeps only in-frame clones here, not all; method: immunoSEQ multiplex PCR. The sample has about 150,000 clones; 90% are singletons. The source was peripheral blood, collected on day 0 of AZD1222 vaccination. The receptors stem from an adult in good health. Each CDR3 is given with its conserved first and last residue. A D gene is named only where the DNA matches it firmly. The size field is filled for only some rows; it gives once, few, many or a size class.

D gene	V gene	J gene	clone size	CDR3 protein	CDR3 DNA
-	TRBV25-1	TRBJ2-7	-	CASSQRASESYEQYF	TGTGCCAGCAGCCAGCGGGCTAGCGAATCGTACGAGCAGTACTTC
-	TRBV6-5	TRBJ1-1	-	CASRPEVGEAFF	TGTGCCAGCAGGCCCGAGGTTGGTGAAGCTTTCTTT
-	TRBV11-2	TRBJ1-4	-	CASSPDQLGKLFF	TGTGCCAGCAGCCCAGACCAGTTGGGCAAACTGTTTTTT
-	TRBV19	TRBJ2-7	-	CASSIGQGDEQYF	TGTGCCAGTAGTATTGGGCAGGGTGACGAGCAGTACTTC
-	TRBV4-1	TRBJ2-7	-	CASSHTPNDRYSYEQYF	TGCGCCAGCAGCCACACCCCCAACGACAGGTACTCCTACGAGCAGTACTTC
-	TRBV27	TRBJ2-1	-	CASSRSYDEQFF	TGTGCCAGCAGTCGGAGTTACGATGAGCAGTTCTTC
TRBD2	TRBV19	TRBJ2-1	-	CASRRGQASGRAAYNEQFF	TGTGCCAGTAGAAGGGGCCAAGCTAGCGGGAGGGCCGCCTACAATGAGCAGTTCTTC
TRBD2	TRBV2	TRBJ2-1	-	CASSAGRTSGILGEQFF	TGTGCCAGCAGTGCAGGTCGGACTAGCGGGATCCTAGGGGAGCAGTTCTTC
TRBD1	TRBV5-4	TRBJ1-2	-	CASRSDRVGYGYTF	TGTGCCAGCAGATCCGACAGGGTGGGCTACGGCTACACCTTC
TRBD1	TRBV7-8	TRBJ1-1	-	CASSALWDSDTEAFF	TGTGCCAGCAGCGCCCTCTGGGACAGCGACACTGAAGCTTTCTTT
-	TRBV4-3	TRBJ1-5	-	CASSQGGYSNQPQHF	TGCGCCAGCAGCCAAGGGGGGTATAGCAATCAGCCCCAGCATTTT
-	TRBV3-1/TRBV3-2	TRBJ1-2	-	CASSLLLTGNGGYTF	TGTGCCAGCAGCCTACTCCTCACAGGGAACGGCGGCTACACCTTC
-	TRBV6-5	TRBJ2-1	-	CASRWGSSYNEQFF	TGTGCCAGCAGGTGGGGGAGCTCCTACAATGAGCAGTTCTTC
TRBD2	TRBV2	TRBJ2-7	-	CASSENLGLAGGGSYEQYF	TGTGCCAGCAGTGAGAACTTAGGACTAGCGGGAGGTGGGTCCTACGAGCAGTACTTC
-	TRBV14	TRBJ2-3	-	CASSQALWTQYF	TGTGCCAGCAGCCAAGCCTTGTGGACGCAGTATTTT
TRBD1	TRBV7-3	TRBJ1-2	-	CASSPLPTDRGLGYGYTF	TGTGCCAGCAGCCCCCTCCCGACCGACAGGGGGTTAGGTTATGGCTACACCTTC
TRBD1	TRBV6-6	TRBJ1-3	-	CASRPGTGGNTIYF	TGTGCCAGCAGACCTGGGACAGGAGGAAACACCATATATTTT
-	TRBV28	TRBJ2-7	-	CASRKGALSSYEQYF	TGTGCCAGCAGAAAAGGGGCCCTGAGCTCCTACGAGCAGTACTTC
-	TRBV6-2/TRBV6-3	TRBJ2-1	once	CASSSDGGEQFF	TGTGCCAGCAGTTCGGACGGTGGTGAGCAGTTCTTC
-	TRBV6-5	TRBJ1-4	-	CASTTDGFNEKLFF	TGTGCCAGCACTACAGACGGCTTTAATGAAAAACTGTTTTTT
-	TRBV12-5	TRBJ1-4	-	CASGLATNEKLFF	TGTGCTAGTGGATTGGCTACCAATGAAAAACTGTTTTTT
-	TRBV4-1	TRBJ1-4	-	CASSQDRSSEKLFF	TGCGCCAGCAGCCAAGATCGGTCCAGTGAAAAACTGTTTTTT
TRBD2	TRBV6-4	TRBJ2-5	once	CASSDSSSGSIETQYF	TGTGCCAGCAGTGACTCCTCTAGCGGGAGTATTGAGACCCAGTACTTC
TRBD1	TRBV5-4	TRBJ2-7	-	CASSHGDRGLHEQYF	TGTGCCAGCAGCCACGGGGACAGGGGCCTCCACGAGCAGTACTTC
TRBD2	TRBV28	TRBJ2-1	-	CASSFGTSGSGNEQFF	TGTGCCAGCAGTTTTGGGACTAGCGGGAGCGGCAATGAGCAGTTCTTC
-	TRBV18	TRBJ2-5	-	CASSPQETQYF	TGTGCCAGCTCACCGCAGGAGACCCAGTACTTC
TRBD2	TRBV19	TRBJ2-7	-	CASSPRGGTYEQYF	TGTGCCAGTAGTCCCCGCGGGGGGACCTACGAGCAGTACTTC
TRBD1	TRBV4-3	TRBJ1-1	once	CASSHLAGGNTEAFF	TGCGCCAGCAGCCACCTCGCAGGGGGGAACACTGAAGCTTTCTTT
-	TRBV28	TRBJ2-7	-	CASSLPPGSYEQYF	TGTGCCAGCAGTTTACCCCCCGGCAGCTACGAGCAGTACTTC
TRBD1	TRBV7-2	TRBJ1-5	-	CASSLGDRDNQPQHF	TGTGCCAGCAGCTTAGGGGACAGGGACAATCAGCCCCAGCATTTT
TRBD2	TRBV28	TRBJ2-3	-	CASSPPNGREGTDTQYF	TGTGCCAGCAGTCCTCCGAATGGGCGGGAGGGCACAGATACGCAGTATTTT
-	TRBV19	TRBJ2-1	-	CATDSGIEYNEQFF	TGTGCCACCGACTCCGGGATCGAGTACAATGAGCAGTTCTTC
TRBD1	TRBV29-1	TRBJ1-1	-	CSVEGGQGMNTEAFF	TGCAGCGTTGAAGGCGGACAGGGAATGAACACTGAAGCTTTCTTT
-	TRBV14	TRBJ1-1	-	CASRQGVNTEAFF	TGTGCCAGCAGGCAAGGGGTGAACACTGAAGCTTTCTTT
TRBD1	TRBV19	TRBJ2-1	-	CASGQGRGEQFF	TGTGCCAGCGGACAGGGACGGGGTGAGCAGTTCTTC
-	TRBV2	TRBJ1-2	-	CASSDDRNYGYTF	TGTGCCAGCAGTGATGACCGCAACTATGGCTACACCTTC
-	TRBV10-3	TRBJ2-7	-	CAIETGLYEQYF	TGTGCCATCGAAACTGGGCTCTACGAGCAGTACTTC
-	TRBV18	TRBJ2-7	once	CASSPTGGGSYEQYF	TGTGCCAGCTCACCCACCGGAGGGGGCTCCTACGAGCAGTACTTC
-	TRBV28	TRBJ1-6	once	CASSFRRVESSPLHF	TGTGCCAGCAGTTTCAGACGGGTTGAGTCTTCACCCCTCCACTTT
TRBD1	TRBV7-9	TRBJ2-5	-	CASSAGTGGQETQYF	TGTGCCAGCAGCGCAGGGACAGGAGGGCAAGAGACCCAGTACTTC
-	TRBV21-1	TRBJ1-1	-	CASSKAGENTEAFF	TGTGCCAGCAGCAAAGCAGGGGAGAACACTGAAGCTTTCTTT
-	TRBV7-2	TRBJ1-6	-	CASSAANSPLHF	TGTGCCAGCAGCGCCGCCAATTCACCCCTCCACTTT
-	TRBV6-5	TRBJ2-1	-	CASSQQGGSYNEQFF	TGTGCCAGCAGCCAGCAGGGGGGCTCCTACAATGAGCAGTTCTTC
TRBD2	TRBV4-2	TRBJ2-5	few	CASSQDPAGGRAETQYF	TGTGCCAGCAGCCAAGACCCGGCGGGCGGGAGGGCAGAGACCCAGTACTTC
-	TRBV11-3	TRBJ1-5	-	CASSLGLYSNQPQHF	TGTGCCAGCAGCTTGGGACTTTATAGCAATCAGCCCCAGCATTTT
-	TRBV5-1	TRBJ2-2	-	CASSFRTFNTGELFF	TGCGCCAGCAGCTTTCGGACTTTTAACACCGGGGAGCTGTTTTTT
-	TRBV6-1	TRBJ1-5	-	CASSHGQFNQPQHF	TGTGCCAGCAGTCACGGACAGTTTAATCAGCCCCAGCATTTT
TRBD2	TRBV7-9	TRBJ2-1	once	CASNLGGSDEQFF	TGTGCCAGCAACTTGGGCGGGAGCGATGAGCAGTTCTTC